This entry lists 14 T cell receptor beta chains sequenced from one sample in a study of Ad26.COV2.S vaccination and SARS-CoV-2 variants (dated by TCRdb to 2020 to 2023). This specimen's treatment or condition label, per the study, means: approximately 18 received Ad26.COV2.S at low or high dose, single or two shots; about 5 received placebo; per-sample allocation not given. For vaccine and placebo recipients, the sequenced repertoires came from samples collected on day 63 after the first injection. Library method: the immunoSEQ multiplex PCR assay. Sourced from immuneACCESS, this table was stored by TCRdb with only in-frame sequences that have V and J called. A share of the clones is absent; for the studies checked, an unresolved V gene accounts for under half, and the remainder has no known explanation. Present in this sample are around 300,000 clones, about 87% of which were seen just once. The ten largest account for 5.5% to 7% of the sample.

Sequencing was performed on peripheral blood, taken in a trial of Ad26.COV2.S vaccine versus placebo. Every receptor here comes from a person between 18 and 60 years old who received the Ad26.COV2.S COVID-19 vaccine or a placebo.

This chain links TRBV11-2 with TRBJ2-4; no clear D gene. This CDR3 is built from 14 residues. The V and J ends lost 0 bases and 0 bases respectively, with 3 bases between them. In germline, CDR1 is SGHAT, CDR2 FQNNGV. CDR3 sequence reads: CASSLEAAKNIQYF. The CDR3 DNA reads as TGTGCCAGCAGCTTAGAGGCAGCCAAAAACATTCAGTACTTC.

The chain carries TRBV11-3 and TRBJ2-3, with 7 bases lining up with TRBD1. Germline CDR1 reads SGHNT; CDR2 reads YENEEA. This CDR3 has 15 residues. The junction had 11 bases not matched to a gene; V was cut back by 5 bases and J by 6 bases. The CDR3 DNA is TGTGCCAGCAGCAACCGACAGGGTTACGTGGATACGCAGTATTTT. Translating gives CASSNRQGYVDTQYF.

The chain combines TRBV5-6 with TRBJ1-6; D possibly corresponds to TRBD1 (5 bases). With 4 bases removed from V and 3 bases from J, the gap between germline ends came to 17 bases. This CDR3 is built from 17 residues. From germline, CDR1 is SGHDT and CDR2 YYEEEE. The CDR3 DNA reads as TGTGCCAGCAGCCCAATGAAGGGGTCGGGCTATAATTCACCCCTCCACTTT. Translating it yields CASSPMKGSGYNSPLHF.

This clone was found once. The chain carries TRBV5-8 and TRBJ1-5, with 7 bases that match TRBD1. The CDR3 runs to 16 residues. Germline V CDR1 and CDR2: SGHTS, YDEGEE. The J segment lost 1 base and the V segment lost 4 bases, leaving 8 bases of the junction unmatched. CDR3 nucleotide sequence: TGTGCCAGCAGCGGAGGGACAGTTTTCAGCAATCAGCCCCAGCATTTT. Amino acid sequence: CASSGGTVFSNQPQHF.

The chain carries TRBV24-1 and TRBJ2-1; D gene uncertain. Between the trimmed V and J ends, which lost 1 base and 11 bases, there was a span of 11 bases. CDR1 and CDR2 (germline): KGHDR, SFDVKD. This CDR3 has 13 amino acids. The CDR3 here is CATSDLIMGKQFF. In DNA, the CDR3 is TGTGCCACCAGTGATTTAATTATGGGCAAGCAGTTCTTC.

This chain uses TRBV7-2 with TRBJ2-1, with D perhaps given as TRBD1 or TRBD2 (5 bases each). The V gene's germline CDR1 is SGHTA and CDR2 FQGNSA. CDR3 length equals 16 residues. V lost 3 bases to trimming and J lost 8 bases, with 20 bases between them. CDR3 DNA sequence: TGTGCCAGCAGCTTCCAAATTTGGGACGGTGGATATGAGCAGTTCTTC. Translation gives CASSFQIWDGGYEQFF.

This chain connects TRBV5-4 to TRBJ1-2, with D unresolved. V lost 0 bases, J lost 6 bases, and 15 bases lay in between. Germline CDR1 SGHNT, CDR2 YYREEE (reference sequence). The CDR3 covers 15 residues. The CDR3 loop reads CASSLVPILLDGYTF. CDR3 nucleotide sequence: TGTGCCAGCAGCTTGGTTCCAATTTTATTAGATGGCTACACCTTC.

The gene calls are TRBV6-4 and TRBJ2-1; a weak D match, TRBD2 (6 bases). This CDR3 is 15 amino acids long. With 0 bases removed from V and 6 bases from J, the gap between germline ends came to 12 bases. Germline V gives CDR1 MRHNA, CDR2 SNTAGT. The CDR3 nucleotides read TGTGCCAGCAGTGACTCGACCGGGACTTTCAATGAGCAGTTCTTC. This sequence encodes CASSDSTGTFNEQFF.

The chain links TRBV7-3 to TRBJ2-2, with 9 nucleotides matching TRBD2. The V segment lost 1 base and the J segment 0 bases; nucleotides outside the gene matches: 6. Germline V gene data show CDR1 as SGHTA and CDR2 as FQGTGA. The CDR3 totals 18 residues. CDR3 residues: CASSLMGRGRANTGELFF. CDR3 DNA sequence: TGTGCCAGCAGCTTAATGGGTCGCGGGAGGGCGAACACCGGGGAGCTGTTTTTT.

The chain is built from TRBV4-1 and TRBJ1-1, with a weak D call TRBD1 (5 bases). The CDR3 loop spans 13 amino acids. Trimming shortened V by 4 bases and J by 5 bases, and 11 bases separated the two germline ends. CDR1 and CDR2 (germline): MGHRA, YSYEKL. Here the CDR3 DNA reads TGCGCCAGCAGCCGGGGGTCTTCGACTGAAGCTTTCTTT. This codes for CASSRGSSTEAFF.

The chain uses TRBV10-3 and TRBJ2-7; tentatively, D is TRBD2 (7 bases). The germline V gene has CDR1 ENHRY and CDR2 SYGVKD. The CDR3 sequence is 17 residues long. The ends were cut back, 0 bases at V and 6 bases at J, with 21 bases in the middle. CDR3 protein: CAISESWGRQGGVEQYF. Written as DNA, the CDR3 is TGTGCCATCAGTGAGTCCTGGGGGCGGCAGGGAGGGGTCGAGCAGTACTTC.

This chain's CDR3 is CASSQGLRQGDPGYTF. The CDR3 nucleotides read TGCGCCAGCAGCCAAGGGCTGAGACAGGGAGATCCCGGCTACACCTTC. The chain uses TRBV4-3 and TRBJ1-2; 7 bases map to TRBD1. The CDR3 has 16 residues. The ends lost 1 base at V and 8 bases at J; junction bases unmatched: 13. Germline V CDR1 and CDR2: LGHNA, YSLEER.

The CDR3: CASSYSPGLVGYEQYF. The CDR3 DNA reads TGTGCCAGCAGTTACTCTCCGGGACTAGTGGGCTACGAGCAGTACTTC. The chain uses TRBV6-2 or TRBV6-3 and TRBJ2-7, with TRBD2 matching over 8 bases. Looked up from germline, CDR1 is MNHEY and CDR2 is SVGEGT. The CDR3 covers 16 residues. The V segment lost 0 bases and the J segment 3 bases; nucleotides outside the gene matches: 7.

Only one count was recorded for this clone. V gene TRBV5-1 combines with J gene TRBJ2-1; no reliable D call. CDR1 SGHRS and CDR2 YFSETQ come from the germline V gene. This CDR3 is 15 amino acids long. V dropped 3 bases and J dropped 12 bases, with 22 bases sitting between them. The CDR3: CASSSTANSNLGQFF. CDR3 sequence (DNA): TGCGCCAGCAGCTCAACAGCTAACTCCAACCTCGGGCAGTTCTTC.